The clone carrying this T cell receptor (beta chain) was seen more than once but under ten times. This record comes from a study of human T cells and chemical hapten exposure. Study background: The sensitizer, 2% DPC, was used on 2 cm by 2 cm of upper inner arm skin.

The time point denotes: patch test 1, 2 weeks after DPC sensitization. Treatment noted: therapeutic diphenylcyclopropenone sensitization with weekly scalp DPC. Trimming shortened V by 8 bases and J by 0 bases, and 9 bases separated the two germline ends. There are 13 residues in the CDR3. Germline CDR1 and CDR2: MNHNY and SVGAGI (reference sequence). TCRdb reprocessed the RACE reads via MiXCR and lists one record per CDR3 protein. The repertoire has approximately 100,000 distinct CDR3 sequences, approximately 11% of them found once; the top ten carry roughly 3.5%. The sample here was whole blood, taken in connection with sensitization to the hapten diphenylcyclopropenone (DPC). This rearrangement joins TRBV6-6 to TRBJ2-3; a possible D gene is TRBD2 (6 bases). This clonotype originated in a woman between 35 and 50 years old with alopecia areata. Some clones in this sample may be carry-over from other donors' samples. The CDR3 protein is CASRGESTDTQYF. Written as DNA, the CDR3 is TGTGCCAGCCGCGGGGAGAGCACAGATACGCAGTATTTT.